The entry that follows covers one T cell receptor beta chain sequence. Its antigen is unknown. It has no much larger one-base neighbor in the sample; base qualities were not kept. The CDR3 measures 15 amino acids from cysteine to phenylalanine. The DNA shown is the 45-base CDR3, in frame from base 1. V is pared back by 3 bases and J by 0 bases, with 12 bases lying between the germline termini. According to the germline V gene, CDR1 reads SGHTA and CDR2 reads FQGNSA. The library was produced with the immunoSEQ multiplex PCR assay. For the multiplex PCR, a mixture combining 60 forward primers for TCR Vbeta segments and 13 reverse primers for TCR Jbeta segments was used. Amplification of the CDR3 region of rearranged TCR beta genes was performed with a multiplex PCR assay on genomic DNA. The Illumina HiSeq System was used to sequence the amplified TCR beta libraries as 87-base-pair reads. The paper's data handling went like this. Across the 666 repertoires, a later analysis counted tens of millions of unique TCR beta chains, around 11 million of which were shared by at least two donors. A nearest-neighbor algorithm error-corrected the raw reads and collapsed the reads into unique sequences, merging closely related sequences to remove PCR and sequencing errors. To assign V, D and J gene segments, CDR3 sequences were aligned to IMGT reference sequences. For a sequence to be retained, a match of at least six nucleotides to both a V gene segment and a J gene segment was required. Rearrangements were called productive when the CDR3 lacked stop codons and stayed in frame with V and J; all others were non-productive. Following IMGT convention, CDR3 was defined as the stretch from the second conserved V-encoded cysteine to the conserved J-encoded phenylalanine. Sequences without an unambiguous match to a single V gene segment were excluded from the earlier analysis of 450 to 750 of the donors. In an earlier analysis of about 590 of the donors, a V segment was called functional when productive rearrangements were above 56.7%, and segregating when the standard deviation between donors exceeded 5%. A statistical classification framework was built for diagnosing cytomegalovirus status from the catalog of TCR beta chain sequences. A later analysis assigned V and J genes by comparing TCR nucleotide sequences with IMGT/GENE-DB human TR gene sequences. In a later analysis, CDR3 sequences and most-parsimonious VDJ recombination scenarios were assigned using the TCRdist pipeline. In a later analysis, each TCR beta chain was defined by its CDR3 amino acid sequence together with its V-gene family, and reads without a unique V-gene family were excluded. As a way to deal with suspected cross-contamination and a sequencing artifact, a later analysis dropped roughly 620 nucleotide sequences that were highly shared and had low generation probability. A later analysis calculated a clonal expansion index for each public chain from normalized within-repertoire ranks of inferred template counts. In a later analysis, generation probabilities were computed using a VDJ recombination model fitted to out-of-frame rearrangements, and the results were checked against IGoR. In a later analysis, TCR-TCR, TCR-HLA and TCR-CMV co-occurrence was scored with hypergeometric tests, and a repertoire-size bias correction was applied to TCR pairs. In a later analysis, false discovery rates were estimated by permuting HLA or CMV assignments 20 times. In a later analysis, co-occurring TCRs were grouped using DBSCAN, with TCRdist sequence similarity added in when clustering inside HLA-allele-positive subsets. Repertoires with fewer than 30,000 or more than 120,000 public chains were left out of co-occurrence clustering, as were five repertoires with anomalous nucleotide sharing. TCRdb stores this immuneACCESS table with in-frame sequences only. Part of the clones is absent; in the studies checked, under half of the shortfall reflects unresolved V genes, and no reason is known for the rest. V and J calls and clone size come straight from that table; D and trimming were deduced from the DNA. This sample has about 120,000 clones in its table, and 65% to 80% of those were observed once. The ten largest clones represent approximately 31% of the sample.

The cohort was made up of under 800 healthy bone marrow donors. At the time of sampling, every cohort member was nominally healthy, though immune exposures that went unrecorded were likely present. The donor was CMV seropositive and was included in the group of 289 seropositive cohort members. A peripheral blood sample was provided by each donor, and peripheral blood mononuclear cells were used for TCR beta sequencing. The Qiagen DNeasy Blood Extraction Kit was used to extract genomic DNA from the blood cell samples. The data stem from a study of cytomegalovirus exposure and HLA in healthy donors (dated by TCRdb to 2015 to 2018). Background on the whole study: In an earlier analysis of some 550 of the donors, approximately 260 Gb of sequence data and 90 million to 130 million unique TCR beta sequences from some 170 million T cells were reported. The genetic ancestry cluster associated with self-reported Caucasian donors included over 80% of the 300 to 450 genotyped donors. HLA typing covered class I and class II loci at four-digit resolution. In a later analysis, previously published TCR beta repertoires from fewer than 750 donors were re-analyzed and high-resolution HLA genotyping was added so that TCR occurrence patterns could be studied. An earlier analysis of 587 of the donors used high-throughput TCR beta sequencing to judge whether each TCR beta V gene segment behaved as functional or pseudogenic. The T cell repertoires of 700 or so subjects were profiled by immunosequencing and related to cytomegalovirus serostatus. A later genetic analysis used genome-wide SNP genotypes for 398 of the 666 donors, treating that subset as a discovery cohort. Rather than using new phenotypic data, the later analysis identified candidate immune exposures from TCR beta sequences and from how often those sequences occurred across donors. The number of donors typed differed by locus, with 629-630 for A, B, C, DRB1 and DQB1, roughly 520 for DQA1, nearly 610 for DPA1, and under 490 for DPB1. The study was designed to test whether signatures of past pathogen exposure could be identified by cataloging public T cell receptors. Four or five DR-DQ haplotypes were handled as single units for association and clustering because linkage in the cohort was strong. A separate validation cohort of more than 100 different subjects was used in addition to the roughly 620-subject first cohort. Donor age, sex, ethnicity and CMV serostatus were collected together with the repertoire data. Roughly 290 gigabases of sequencing data and around 90 million unique TCR sequences made up an early release that covered nearly 650 HLA-typed donors. Every repertoire in the discovery cohort had been generated on one and the same sequencing platform. The study combined high-throughput TCR immunosequencing, statistical association of individual TCRs with disease status, and machine learning to predict cytomegalovirus infection status. Among about 370 genotyped donors of the cohort, an average of roughly 230,000 unique TCR beta nucleotide sequences was sequenced per donor, of which about 20% were non-productive.

Here is what the overall study found, with its caveats: The authors suggested that the approach could potentially be extended to other disease states and immunological phenotypes. While some public TCRs were present in many individuals, most TCR sequences turned up only very rarely across donors. A further reported finding was that TCR beta sequences accurately predicted the HLA-A and HLA-B alleles for most subjects in the first cohort. According to a later analysis, TCR association rates differed among HLA loci, with DRB1 alleles showing the most associated TCRs and HLA-C alleles showing the fewest. The sequencing pipeline was judged likely to have produced a cluster of highly shared sequence variants as a technical artifact. The classifier was reported to diagnose cytomegalovirus status with high specificity and sensitivity in both the original and validation cohorts. According to a later analysis, most CMV-associated TCR beta chains appeared to be HLA-restricted, and the HLA associations seemed to be driven largely by CMV exposure. For the cohort, immune exposure information was limited to CMV serostatus. Strong co-occurrence of HLA alleles, especially DR and DQ, made assigning TCR associations to individual alleles difficult. In vitro tests confirmed that three of the cytomegalovirus-associated TCR beta chains recognize cytomegalovirus antigens. Compared with equally common non-associated chains, HLA-associated TCR beta chains in a later analysis were more clonally expanded and had lower generation probabilities. The earlier analysis of 587 of the donors excluded 15 to 20 rarely observed V segments, including chromosome 9 orphons, because counts were too low. In this cohort, only TCR beta chains were sequenced, and detectable features were limited by the absence of alpha or paired-chain data. Because the 87-base-pair reads could not distinguish some IMGT-functional V segments, including TRBV6-2 and TRBV6-3, those segments were excluded. In the study, approximately 150 TCR beta chains were listed as associated with cytomegalovirus. In a later genetic analysis, a missense DCLRE1C variant was associated with V-gene and J-gene trimming of TCR beta chains, and the association was replicated in an independent cohort. Broadly in line with IMGT annotations, most TCR beta V segments showed up in productive rearrangements about 90% or about 30% of the time in an earlier analysis of a few hundred of the donors. According to a later genetic analysis, donors in an Asian-associated ancestry cluster had fewer N-insertions in productive TCRs than the roughly 700-donor mean. Linkage disequilibrium might explain the correlated functional status among segregating V segments, but an unknown experimental factor could not be excluded. According to a later analysis, parvovirus B19, influenza, CMV and Epstein-Barr virus appeared linked to several top co-occurrence clusters. HLA typing was unavailable for some donors at each locus, so association tests used only the typed subset. Sequencing depth was assumed to be roughly uniform across donors in the presence/absence analyses, though that assumption may not hold. A later analysis associated 16,951 TCR beta sequences with specific HLA alleles at a false discovery rate of 0.05.

The rearranged chain carries TRBV7-2 and TRBJ2-7; TRBD2 is a weak D gene call, 5 bases matching. Sequenced sample: PBMCs. This clonotype was obtained from a man in his sixties in good health and CMV-seropositive. The CDR3 here reads CASSLTGLSSYEQYF. The DNA reads TGTGCCAGCAGCTTGACCGGACTTAGCTCCTACGAGCAGTACTTC.